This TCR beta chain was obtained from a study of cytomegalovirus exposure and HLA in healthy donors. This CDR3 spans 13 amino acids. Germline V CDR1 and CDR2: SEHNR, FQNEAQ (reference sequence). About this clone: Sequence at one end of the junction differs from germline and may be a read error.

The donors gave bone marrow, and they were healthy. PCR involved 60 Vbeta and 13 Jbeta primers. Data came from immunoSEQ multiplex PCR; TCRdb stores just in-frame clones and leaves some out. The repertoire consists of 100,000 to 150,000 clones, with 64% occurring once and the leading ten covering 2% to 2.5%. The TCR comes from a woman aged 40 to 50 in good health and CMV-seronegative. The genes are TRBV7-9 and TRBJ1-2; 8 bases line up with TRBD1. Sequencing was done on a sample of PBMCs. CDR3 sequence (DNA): TGTGCCAGCAGCTTAGCGCGTCCAGGGGGCTTTGACTTC. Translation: CASSLARPGGFDF.